Listed here is a single T cell receptor (beta chain). The target antigen is unknown. This entry comes from a study of cytomegalovirus exposure and HLA in healthy donors. The study, taken as a whole, reports: The authors assumed roughly uniform sequencing depth across donors for presence/absence analyses.

This PCR relied on a set of 60 Vbeta primers and 13 Jbeta primers. This table comes from immunoSEQ multiplex PCR, and its TCRdb copy is limited to in-frame clones, with some not included. The table records roughly 150,000 clones, roughly four fifths of them present only once. The CDR3 runs to 14 residues. CDR1 is MNHEY, CDR2 SVGAGI, per germline. V lost 5 bases to trimming and J lost 7 bases; unmatched junction nucleotides: 6. This receptor was identified in a male donor in good health and CMV-seronegative. Material: PBMCs. The chain combines TRBV6-5 with TRBJ2-1; TRBD1 aligns across 9 bases. This CDR3 reads CASSIQGARNEQFF. The CDR3 coding sequence is TGTGCCAGCAGTATACAGGGGGCGAGGAATGAGCAGTTCTTC.